This T cell receptor beta chain is from a study of Ad26.COV2.S vaccination and SARS-CoV-2 variants. CDR1 and CDR2 (germline): LGHDT, YNNKEL (reference sequence). Trimming shortened V by 2 bases and J by 4 bases, and 9 bases separated the two germline ends. This CDR3 is 15 amino acids long. Broader study findings: Total responses of T cells may have been underestimated by the analyses of TCR breadth and depth.

Indicated treatment: around 19 received Ad26.COV2.S at low or high dose, single or two shots; five or six received placebo; per-sample allocation not given. Each sample was drawn 63 days after the first injection (of vaccine or placebo). Assay: immunoSEQ multiplex PCR; the TCRdb copy retains only in-frame clones and omits some. The sample lists about 680,000 clones, 89% occurring once. Comment on this clone: What it recognizes is unknown.

The source material was peripheral blood, sampled in a trial of Ad26.COV2.S vaccine versus placebo. This clonotype was sampled from a person between 18 and 65 years old who received the Ad26.COV2.S COVID-19 vaccine or a placebo. V usage is TRBV3-1 (or the pseudogene TRBV3-2) and J usage is TRBJ1-6; D gene unclear. The CDR3 loop reads CASSQSGGYNSPLHF. As DNA, the CDR3 is TGTGCCAGCAGCCAATCAGGCGGGTATAATTCACCCCTCCACTTT.